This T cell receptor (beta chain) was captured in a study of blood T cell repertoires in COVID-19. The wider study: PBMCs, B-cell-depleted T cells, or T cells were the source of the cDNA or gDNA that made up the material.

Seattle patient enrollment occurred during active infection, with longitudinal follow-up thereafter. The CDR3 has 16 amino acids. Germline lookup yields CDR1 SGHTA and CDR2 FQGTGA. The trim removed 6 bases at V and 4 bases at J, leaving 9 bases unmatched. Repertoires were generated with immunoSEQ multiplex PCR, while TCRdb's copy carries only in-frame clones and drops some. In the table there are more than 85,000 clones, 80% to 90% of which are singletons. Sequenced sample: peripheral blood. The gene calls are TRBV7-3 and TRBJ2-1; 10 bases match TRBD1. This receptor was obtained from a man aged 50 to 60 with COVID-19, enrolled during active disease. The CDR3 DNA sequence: TGTGCCAGCAGTCTAACGGGGACAGGGGTATACAATGAGCAGTTCTTC. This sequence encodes CASSLTGTGVYNEQFF.